The 8 T cell receptor beta chains below come from one sample, sequenced in a study of blood T cell repertoires in COVID-19. Sequencing used immunoSEQ multiplex PCR; TCRdb keeps in-frame clones, though not all of them. The sample includes over 90,000 clones, roughly 92% of them seen just once. Input material: peripheral blood. The receptors shown here come from a woman aged 45-65 years with COVID-19, enrolled during active disease.

V usage is TRBV5-1 and J usage is TRBJ1-3; 7 bases line up with TRBD1. The germline gives CDR1 SGHRS, CDR2 YFSETQ. The CDR3 runs 14 residues. The J segment lost 6 bases and the V segment lost 4 bases, leaving 7 bases of the junction unmatched. The chain's CDR3 is CASSALTGENTIYF. As DNA, the CDR3 is TGCGCCAGCAGCGCCTTAACAGGGGAAAACACCATATATTTT.

The rearrangement links TRBV30 to TRBJ1-1, with 8 bases identical to TRBD1. This CDR3 contains 13 residues. Per germline, CDR1 GTSNPN and CDR2 SVGIG (reference sequence). V trimming: 4 bases; J trimming: 11 bases; junction bases outside the gene matches: 12. CDR3 loop: CAWTKDRAFGAFF. As DNA, the CDR3 is TGTGCCTGGACCAAGGACAGGGCCTTTGGGGCTTTCTTT.

This clone was seen just once. V usage is TRBV13 and J usage is TRBJ2-2; TRBD1 matches at 8 bases. V lost 6 bases to trimming and J lost 5 bases; unmatched junction nucleotides: 8. The CDR3 spans 15 residues. Germline V gene sequence: CDR1 PRHDT, CDR2 FYEKMQ (reference sequence). CDR3 sequence reads: CASSLRDRGTGELFF. Here the CDR3 DNA reads TGTGCCAGCAGTCTCCGTGACAGGGGAACCGGGGAGCTGTTTTTT.

A remark on this clone: At one boundary the junction diverges from the germline segment, which might be a read error. V usage is TRBV19 and J usage is TRBJ1-5; 7 nucleotides align to TRBD1. The CDR3 totals 12 residues. Germline lookup yields CDR1 LNHDA and CDR2 SQIVND (reference sequence). The CDR3: CASSVSPGQRDF. The CDR3 DNA reads as TGTGCCAGTAGTGTCTCCCCGGGACAGAGAGATTTT.

V is TRBV6-2 or TRBV6-3 and J is TRBJ2-7, with TRBD2 matching over 8 bases. The CDR3 is made up of 15 amino acids. V dropped 0 bases and J dropped 3; count of bases not matched to a gene: 4. Germline lookup yields CDR1 MNHEY and CDR2 SVGEGT. CDR3 nucleotides: TGTGCCAGCAGTTACTCCGGGGGGGAAGGCTACGAGCAGTACTTC. Translating gives CASSYSGGEGYEQYF.

CDR3 protein: CAMGAGLGTEAFF. The CDR3 DNA follows: TGTGCCATGGGGGCAGGGCTGGGAACTGAAGCTTTCTTT. The rearrangement uses TRBV5-4 and TRBJ1-1; weak D call: TRBD1 (6 bases). CDR1 and CDR2 (germline): SGHNT, YYREEE (reference sequence). V lost 9 bases to trimming and J lost 5 bases, with 17 bases between them. The CDR3 totals 13 residues.

The V call is TRBV6-2 or TRBV6-3, the J call TRBJ1-3; D remains unclear. There are 16 residues in the CDR3. CDR1 MNHEY and CDR2 SVGEGT come from the germline V gene. The V end was cut by 2 bases, the J end by 2 bases, with 13 bases between. The CDR3: CASSYPPGRPGNTIYF. The CDR3 DNA is TGTGCCAGCAGTTACCCCCCCGGGAGGCCTGGAAACACCATATATTTT.

This sequence joins TRBV10-3 and TRBJ1-2; D is unclear. The germline V gene has CDR1 ENHRY and CDR2 SYGVKD. The CDR3 runs 12 residues. Trimming shortened V by 0 bases and J by 4 bases, and 3 bases separated the two germline ends. This chain's CDR3 is CAISESAYGYTF. The DNA for the CDR3 is TGTGCCATCAGTGAGTCGGCCTATGGCTACACCTTC.